This TCR beta chain was sequenced in a study of blood T cell repertoires in COVID-19. As for the study in general: Acute and convalescent COVID-19 specimens originated in the United States, Italy and Spain. Nucleic acid was either cDNA or gDNA, and it came from T cells, B-cell-depleted T cells, or PBMCs.

Produced via immunoSEQ multiplex PCR; TCRdb's table is partial and in-frame only. The sample records under 200,000 clones, 85% to 90% being singletons. The CDR3 extends over 15 amino acids. The V gene's germline CDR1 is SGDLS and CDR2 YYNGEE. Deletions cut 0 bases from V and 4 bases from J, with 10 bases between. Seattle cases were enrolled at active infection and followed longitudinally. The sample comprised peripheral blood. The TCR comes from a woman aged 55-69 years with COVID-19, enrolled during active disease. This chain joins TRBV9 and TRBJ1-4; the D is unclear. CDR3 bases: TGTGCCAGCAGCGTAGGACCGGGGTTTAATGAAAAACTGTTTTTT. Protein: CASSVGPGFNEKLFF. The entire variable domain, with the rest obtained from reference TRBV9 and TRBJ1-4, is as follows: DSGVTQTPKHLITATGQRVTLRCSPRSGDLSVYWYQQSLDQGLQFLIQYYNGEERAKGNILERFSAQQFPDLHSELNLSSLELGDSALYFCASSVGPGFNEKLFFGSGTQLSVL.